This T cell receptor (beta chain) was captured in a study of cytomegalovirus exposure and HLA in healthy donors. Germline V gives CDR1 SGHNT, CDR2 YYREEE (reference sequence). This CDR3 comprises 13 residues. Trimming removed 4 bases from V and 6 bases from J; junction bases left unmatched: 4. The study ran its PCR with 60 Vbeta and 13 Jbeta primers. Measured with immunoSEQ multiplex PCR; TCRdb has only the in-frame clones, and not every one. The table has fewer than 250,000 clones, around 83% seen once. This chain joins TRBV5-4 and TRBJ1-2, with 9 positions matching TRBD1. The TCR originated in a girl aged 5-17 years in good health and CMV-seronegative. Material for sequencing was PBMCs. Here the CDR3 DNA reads TGTGCCAGCAGCAGGGGACAGGGAAATGGCTACACCTTC. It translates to CASSRGQGNGYTF.